This T cell receptor (beta chain) originates from a study of OX40 agonist ivuxolimab in advanced cancers. About the investigation overall: Ivuxolimab, which targeted the costimulatory receptor OX40 (CD134), was an agonistic, fully human IgG2 monoclonal antibody. Peripheral TCRbeta sequencing was intended to test whether TCR sequence diversity was altered and clonal T-cell expansion was caused by ivuxolimab. The monotherapy dose-escalation portion (N ≈ 52 patients) of the phase I ivuxolimab trial is reported in the paper. Intravenous ivuxolimab was administered to patients every 2 weeks at six dose levels: 0.01, 0.1, 0.3, 1.5, 3 and 10 mg/kg. Of the 50 to 55 dose-escalation patients, hepatocellular carcinoma was present in about 20, melanoma in around 15, renal cell carcinoma in 9 and head and neck cancer in 9. In the dose-escalation cohort, approximately 82% of patients were male, and the mean age was roughly 60 years with a range of roughly 20 to 79. Patients were allowed to have had prior anti-PD-1, anti-PD-L1 or anti-CTLA-4 therapy, and about 40% of the dose-escalation patients had been treated with checkpoint inhibitors. Partial responses occurred in three dose-escalation patients, of whom one had hepatocellular carcinoma and two had cutaneous melanoma. The full study reports these points: At doses from 0.1 to 3.0 mg/kg, clonal expansion was seen in both CD4+ and CD8+ blood T cells between baseline and week 6. The antigen specificity of the clonally expanded peripheral T cells was not determined. After ivuxolimab, CD8+ T cells had more expanded clones than CD4+ T cells on average. Low levels of normalized T-cell clonal expansion were also shown by some nonresponding patients. In partial responders in the 0.1-3.0 mg/kg groups, normalized peripheral clonal expansion was found to be among the lowest, especially among CD8+ T cells.

Genomic DNA was extracted from sorted cells for sequencing of the TCRbeta CDR3 region. The immunoSEQ Assay was used for sequencing of TCRbeta CDR3 regions. As stored in TCRdb, this immuneACCESS dataset retains in-frame rearrangements with V and J assigned. A fraction of the clones does not appear; measured against another copy, unresolved V genes explain less than half of the discrepancy, and the remainder lacks a known reason. The sample yields approximately 94,000 clones; 80% to 95% were counted once. The ten largest account for about 0.49% of the sample. V is reduced by 4 bases and J by 3 bases, leaving a spacing of 11 bases between them. The CDR3 covers 14 residues, taking in both the cysteine and the phenylalanine. Just CDR3 DNA is preserved here, 42 bases in frame from base 1. From the germline V gene, CDR1 is SGHRS and CDR2 is YFSETQ. Details on this clone: What antigen it recognizes has not been identified. No much larger clonotype is one base removed from it; base qualities were not supplied.

Patients with a history of autoimmune disease or receiving systemic immunosuppression were excluded from the trial. Peripheral blood for TCR sequencing was collected from all dose cohorts at baseline, on cycle 4 day 1, and on cycle 7 day 1. Samples were obtained from an open-label, multicenter, first-in-human phase I dose-escalation trial of ivuxolimab. Adults with locally advanced or metastatic melanoma, renal cell, hepatocellular, or head and neck squamous cell carcinoma were enrolled in the trial. Before TCR sequencing, CD4+ T cells and CD8+ T cells from peripheral blood were sorted into separate populations.

The rearranged chain carries TRBV5-1 and TRBJ1-5; the D gene identity is not certain. The sequence was collected from an adult with an advanced solid tumor such as melanoma, head and neck, liver or kidney cancer. The sample in question was CD4+ or CD8+ T cells sorted from blood, obtained in a trial of the OX40 agonist ivuxolimab. The DNA sequence is TGCGCCAGCAGCCCCGAACACCCCAATCAGCCCCAGCATTTT. It translates to CASSPEHPNQPQHF.